These 32 T cell receptor beta chains originate from one sample sequenced in a study of T-cell memory formation after mild COVID-19 (dated by TCRdb to the early 2020s). Receptor amplification or capture employed 5' RACE. The listed sequencing device is Illumina NovaSeq 6000. TCRdb itself trimmed the public reads at Q25 with fastp, ran MiXCR and retained productive beta chains. Rows are unified per CDR3 protein, each entry keeping the most common DNA and genes. Present in this sample are almost 550,000 distinct CDR3 sequences, around 21% of which were seen just once. The top ten clonotypes cover under 15% of the sample. The material sequenced was PBMCs or a T cell subset sorted from them (not recorded which). The receptor set was obtained from an adult woman who had mild COVID-19 (a few samples of this study predate the infection). The sample titles of this study are shuffled in the database, so cell type and time point are left out; the donor was told from shared clones.

This sequence joins TRBV20-1 and TRBJ2-2; 14 nucleotides line up with TRBD2. The J segment lost 4 bases and the V segment lost 4 bases, leaving 5 bases of the junction unmatched. There are 16 residues in the CDR3. CDR1 is DFQATT and CDR2 is SNEGSKA in the germline V gene (reference sequence). The CDR3 DNA reads as TGCAGTGCTAATGGACTAGCGGGGGGTGGCACCGGGGAGCTGTTTTTT. This encodes CSANGLAGGGTGELFF.

With regard to this clonotype: One junction end disagrees with the germline gene, perhaps due to a read error. The chain employs TRBV6-2 or TRBV6-3 and TRBJ2-1; 7 bases align to TRBD2. The V gene's germline CDR1 is MNHEY and CDR2 SVGEGT. This CDR3 region has 15 residues. CDR3 in amino acids: CASCYSGIALAEQFF. The CDR3 DNA is TGTGCCAGCTGTTACAGCGGGATCGCGTTAGCTGAGCAGTTCTTC.

CDR3 DNA: TGTGCCAGCAGCTCGGAGGGACGGATCTCTGGAAACACCATATATTTT. The encoded protein is CASSSEGRISGNTIYF. This chain connects TRBV7-6 to TRBJ1-3; tentative D call: TRBD1 (5 bases). Germline values: CDR1 SGHVS, CDR2 FNYEAQ. Trimming removed 4 bases at V and 0 bases at J, with 13 bases between. This CDR3 comprises 16 residues. Full variable domain (outside the CDR3, taken from reference TRBV7-6 and TRBJ1-3): GAGVSQSPRYKVTKRGQDVALRCDPISGHVSLYWYRQALGQGPEFLTYFNYEAQQDKSGLPNDRFSAERPEGSISTLTIQRTEQRDSAMYRCASSSEGRISGNTIYFGEGSWLTVV.

This clonotype has just a few counts. The genes are TRBV24-1 and TRBJ2-5; 10 positions agree with TRBD1. Germline CDR1 is KGHDR and CDR2 is SFDVKD. J lost 1 base, V lost 1 base, and 2 bases had no gene match. The CDR3 spans 16 residues. The CDR3 DNA sequence: TGTGCCACCAGTGATTTCGGGACAGGGGCCCAAGAGACCCAGTACTTC. Translated: CATSDFGTGAQETQYF.

The sample holds a few counts of this clonotype. The chain has TRBV5-5 and TRBJ1-3; maybe TRBD1 (5 bases). Deletions cut 7 bases from V and 0 bases from J, with 8 bases between. Per germline, CDR1 SGHKS and CDR2 YYEKEE (reference sequence). The CDR3 has 13 amino acids. Here the CDR3 DNA reads TGTGCCAGCGACAGCTACTCTGGAAACACCATATATTTT. It specifies CASDSYSGNTIYF. The entire variable domain, with the rest obtained from reference TRBV5-5 and TRBJ1-3, is as follows: DAGVTQSPTHLIKTRGQQVTLRCSPISGHKSVSWYQQVLGQGPQFIFQYYEKEERGRGNFPDRFSARQFPNYSSELNVNALLLGDSALYLCASDSYSGNTIYFGEGSWLTVV.

This clonotype was counted only a few times. The rearrangement uses TRBV4-2 and TRBJ2-7; 12 nucleotides line up with TRBD2. The CDR3 has 15 residues. V lost 4 bases, J lost 4 bases, and 5 bases stayed unmatched. CDR1 is LGHNA, CDR2 YNFKEQ, per germline. In DNA form, the CDR3 reads TGTGCCAGCAGCCTTCGACTAGCGGGAGAGTACGAGCAGTACTTC. It is translated as CASSLRLAGEYEQYF.

This clonotype was seen ten or more times. J is TRBJ2-5 and V is TRBV7-9; maybe TRBD2 (5 bases). The germline V and J ends were trimmed by 5 bases and 5 bases, with 12 bases remaining between them. The CDR3 runs 13 residues. Germline CDR1 is SEHNR and CDR2 is FQNEAQ (reference sequence). The CDR3 DNA is TGTGCCAGCAGCAAAGCGGAGAGGGAGACCCAGTACTTC. As protein: CASSKAERETQYF.

The chain recombines TRBV5-4 with TRBJ2-1; 12 positions agree with TRBD1. The CDR3 runs 16 residues. V shed 0 bases, J shed 6 bases, and the junction held 4 bases outside the gene matches. The germline gives CDR1 SGHNT, CDR2 YYREEE (reference sequence). The CDR3 reads CASSLGDRGLFNEQFF. The CDR3 coding sequence is TGTGCCAGCAGCTTGGGGGACAGGGGGCTCTTCAATGAGCAGTTCTTC.

The V gene is TRBV7-9, the J gene TRBJ2-1; tentative D call: TRBD1 (6 bases). Germline V gene sequence: CDR1 SEHNR, CDR2 FQNEAQ (reference sequence). This CDR3 contains 16 residues. Trimming cost V 1 base and J 5 bases, with 15 bases left between them. CDR3 sequence reads: CASSLGPAQGDNEQFF. CDR3 DNA sequence: TGTGCCAGCAGCTTAGGACCGGCACAGGGAGACAATGAGCAGTTCTTC.

The V gene is TRBV10-3, the J gene TRBJ1-5, with D hard to call. CDR1 ENHRY and CDR2 SYGVKD come from the germline V gene. V was cut by 4 bases and J by 2 bases, with 3 bases left in between. The CDR3 contains 12 residues. The CDR3 region is CAISGGNQPQHF. CDR3 sequence (DNA): TGTGCCATCAGTGGAGGCAATCAGCCCCAGCATTTT.

The chain employs TRBV7-2 and TRBJ1-3, with D perhaps TRBD1 (6 bases). CDR3 length: 17 amino acids. Germline CDR1 reads SGHTA; CDR2 reads FQGNSA. V was clipped by 1 base and J by 0 bases, with 13 bases between them. CDR3 bases: TGTGCCAGCAGCTTAGGCCCCCCGGGACACTCTGGAAACACCATATATTTT. Translating it yields CASSLGPPGHSGNTIYF.

This chain links TRBV4-3 with TRBJ2-1; the match to TRBD2 covers 11 bases. Germline CDR1 and CDR2: LGHNA and YSLEER. The CDR3 runs to 14 residues. The V and J ends lost 4 bases and 6 bases, in that order; junction bases with no gene match: 2. The CDR3 nucleotides read TGCGCCAGCAGCCCTAGCGGGGGGACCAATGAGCAGTTCTTC. Its translation: CASSPSGGTNEQFF.

Only a few counts were recorded for this clonotype. This chain joins TRBV5-4 and TRBJ2-5; 8 bases match TRBD1. Germline CDR1 SGHNT, CDR2 YYREEE (reference sequence). This CDR3 has 17 residues. The V and J ends lost 1 base and 5 bases, in that order; junction bases with no gene match: 13. For the CDR3, the DNA is TGTGCCAGCAGCTTGTTGACAGGGGCGAGGCAGGGGGAGACCCAGTACTTC. Protein: CASSLLTGARQGETQYF.

This clonotype was found a few times. The rearrangement joins TRBV7-2 to TRBJ2-3; the D gene is possibly TRBD2 (7 bases). The CDR3 is 15 residues long. V lost 5 bases to trimming and J lost 5 bases, with 17 bases between them. CDR1 is SGHTA and CDR2 is FQGNSA in the germline V gene. CDR3 in amino acids: CASSPPGGNGDTQYF. CDR3 nucleotide sequence: TGTGCCAGCAGCCCACCGGGGGGCAACGGAGATACGCAGTATTTT.

This clonotype has a handful of counts. The gene calls are TRBV6-6 and TRBJ2-5, with 7 bases that match TRBD1. The V and J ends lost 5 bases and 5 bases, in that order; junction bases with no gene match: 5. Germline assignment: CDR1 MNHNY and CDR2 SVGAGI (reference sequence). This CDR3 has 13 amino acids. CDR3 residues: CASSMTGRETQYF. CDR3 nucleotide sequence: TGTGCCAGCAGTATGACAGGGCGGGAGACCCAGTACTTC.

The chain recombines TRBV29-1 with TRBJ1-1, with D uncertain. From germline, CDR1 is SQVTM and CDR2 ANQGSEA. The CDR3 consists of 13 residues. The V and J ends lost 3 bases and 6 bases respectively, with 14 bases between them. DNA for the CDR3: TGCAGCGTTGACGGAGGGCGGCTTTCTGAAGCTTTCTTT. Amino acids: CSVDGGRLSEAFF.

CDR3 amino acids: CASRVNHFGLSTDTQYF. CDR3 DNA: TGTGCCAGCAGGGTCAACCATTTCGGTTTGAGCACAGATACGCAGTATTTT. V and J are TRBV6-1 and TRBJ2-3; D gene ambiguous. This CDR3 contains 17 residues. Trimming took 6 bases from V and 0 from J, leaving 19 bases between them. Germline-derived CDR1 and CDR2 are MNHNS and SASEGT.

This rearrangement joins TRBV5-4 to TRBJ2-2, with 8 bases identical to TRBD2. The CDR3 consists of 16 residues. Trimming took 5 bases from V and 6 from J; bases not matched to a gene: 12. Germline values: CDR1 SGHNT, CDR2 YYREEE (reference sequence). CDR3: CASSWDSAGAAGELFF. Here the CDR3 DNA reads TGTGCCAGCAGTTGGGATTCAGCGGGAGCGGCCGGGGAGCTGTTTTTT.

This clonotype was observed a handful of times. In DNA, the CDR3 is TGTGCCAGCTCTGAAACATTCAGGGGCACAGATACGCAGTATTTT. Residues: CASSETFRGTDTQYF. The genes are TRBV3-1 and TRBJ2-3, with D possibly matching TRBD1 (5 bases). Germline V lookup: CDR1 LGHDT, CDR2 YNNKEL (reference sequence). The CDR3 runs to 15 residues. Between the trimmed V and J ends, which lost 8 bases and 1 base, there was a span of 16 bases.

This clonotype was counted between two and nine times. The chain recombines TRBV10-3 with TRBJ2-7; TRBD1 is a possible D gene (7 bases). V was trimmed by 5 bases and J by 3 bases, leaving 17 bases between them. The germline V gene encodes CDR1 ENHRY and CDR2 SYGVKD. The CDR3 has 15 amino acids. CDR3 in DNA: TGTGCCATCAGTTTTGGGGGGACAGCCTTCTACGAGCAGTACTTC. Its protein is CAISFGGTAFYEQYF.

The V and J genes are TRBV25-1 and TRBJ1-1; D remains unclear. The CDR3 extends over 13 amino acids. V dropped 6 bases and J dropped 4 bases, with 12 bases sitting between them. Germline V gives CDR1 MGHDK, CDR2 SYGVNS. DNA for the CDR3: TGTGCCAGCAGCTCCCTAATAGGCACTGAAGCTTTCTTT. It translates to CASSSLIGTEAFF.

The sample holds one count of this clonotype. The CDR3 end shows no conserved phenylalanine or tryptophan, and so a read error is likely. The chain joins TRBV5-1 to TRBJ1-2, with TRBD1 identical over 9 bases. This CDR3 is built from 14 residues. Per the germline V gene, CDR1 is SGHRS and CDR2 is YFSETQ. V was pared by 4 bases and J by 3 bases, with 4 bases of the junction left unmatched. CDR3 nucleotide sequence: TGCGCCAGCAGCCTGGGGGACAGGGACTATGGCTACACCTTA. Its protein product is CASSLGDRDYGYTL.

The rearrangement uses TRBV3-1 and TRBJ1-2, with TRBD1 as a possible D gene (5 bases). There are 15 residues in the CDR3. V lost 4 bases, J lost 5 bases, and 17 bases lay in between. Germline V gene lookup returns CDR1 LGHDT and CDR2 YNNKEL (reference sequence). The DNA for the CDR3 is TGTGCCAGCAGCCGGCAGGGAAGTAGATGGTATGGCTACACCTTC. It translates to CASSRQGSRWYGYTF.

The gene calls are TRBV12-3 or TRBV12-4 and TRBJ2-3; 9 bases align to TRBD1. This CDR3 contains 15 residues. Trimming cost V 5 bases and J 5 bases; bases outside gene matches: 8. CDR3 in DNA: TGTGCCAGCAGTCCGCTGGACAGGGGCAGAGATACGCAGTATTTT. Its translation: CASSPLDRGRDTQYF.

The rearrangement links TRBV20-1 to TRBJ1-3; 7 bases are a match to TRBD1. The CDR3 length is 12 residues. V lost 1 base to trimming and J lost 8 bases; unmatched junction nucleotides: 2. The germline gives CDR1 DFQATT, CDR2 SNEGSKA (reference sequence). CDR3 nucleotide sequence: TGCAGTGCTAGAGGGCAGGGGGACACCATATATTTT. It translates to CSARGQGDTIYF.

The chain employs TRBV4-3 and TRBJ2-6; 7 bases fit TRBD1. Germline lookup yields CDR1 LGHNA and CDR2 YSLEER. V lost 0 bases, J lost 0 bases, and 8 bases stayed unmatched. This CDR3 spans 19 amino acids. CDR3 residues: CASSQDYGTASSGANVLTF. In DNA form, the CDR3 reads TGCGCCAGCAGCCAAGATTACGGGACAGCGAGCTCTGGGGCCAACGTCCTGACTTTC.

This chain links TRBV7-9 with TRBJ2-2; 10 bases are a match to TRBD2. The germline CDR1 and CDR2 sequences are SEHNR and FQNEAQ (reference sequence). This CDR3 has 14 amino acids. Trimming at V came to 10 bases and at J to 5 bases, leaving 7 bases not matched to a gene. Here the CDR3 reads CATVGLAPTGELFF. Here the CDR3 DNA reads TGTGCCACCGTGGGACTAGCGCCAACCGGGGAGCTGTTTTTT.

This chain joins TRBV11-3 and TRBJ2-2, with D possibly TRBD1 on 5 matching bases. The CDR3 has 14 amino acids. Germline V gene data show CDR1 as SGHNT and CDR2 as YENEEA. V lost 3 bases, J lost 1 base, and 6 bases lay in between. The CDR3 region has the DNA TGTGCCAGCAGCTTGACAGAGAACACCGGGGAGCTGTTTTTT. Residues: CASSLTENTGELFF. Using reference TRBV11-3 and TRBJ2-2 for the parts outside the CDR3, the full variable domain is EAGVVQSPRYKIIEKKQPVAFWCNPISGHNTLYWYLQNLGQGPELLIRYENEEAVDDSQLPKDRFSAERLKGVDSTLKIQPAELGDSAVYLCASSLTENTGELFFGEGSRLTVL.

The chain uses TRBV3-1 and TRBJ1-3; D ambiguous. The CDR3 is 12 amino acids. Trimming shortened V by 4 bases and J by 4 bases, and 5 bases separated the two germline ends. CDR1 and CDR2 from the germline V gene are LGHDT and YNNKEL (reference sequence). CDR3 region: CASSREGNTIYF. CDR3 sequence (DNA): TGTGCCAGCAGCCGTGAAGGAAACACCATATATTTT. Full variable domain (outside the CDR3, taken from reference TRBV3-1 and TRBJ1-3): DTAVSQTPKYLVTQMGNDKSIKCEQNLGHDTMYWYKQDSKKFLKIMFSYNNKELIINETVPNRFSPKSPDKAHLNLHINSLELGDSAVYFCASSREGNTIYFGEGSWLTVV.

This chain joins TRBV27 and TRBJ2-2, with D perhaps assigned TRBD1 or TRBD2 (6 bases each). V was shortened by 6 bases and J by 5 bases, with 13 bases between the two germline ends. The CDR3 totals 14 residues. The germline CDR1 and CDR2 sequences are MNHEY and SMNVEV (reference sequence). The CDR3 protein is CASSLGGRTGELFF. The CDR3 nucleotides are TGTGCCAGCAGCCTAGGGGGGAGGACCGGGGAGCTGTTTTTT.

This clonotype showed up just once. The chain carries TRBV12-3 or TRBV12-4 and TRBJ2-1; D possibly corresponds to TRBD2 (5 bases). This CDR3 has 15 residues. Trimming shortened V by 5 bases and J by 6 bases, and 17 bases separated the two germline ends. In DNA, the CDR3 is TGTGCCAGCAGTGGAGGACTCTTTCTACTCAATGAGCAGTTCTTC. It codes for CASSGGLFLLNEQFF.

This clonotype has only a few counts. This sequence joins TRBV11-3 and TRBJ2-1; D remains ambiguous. CDR1 SGHNT and CDR2 YENEEA come from the germline V gene. This CDR3 is 13 amino acids long. With 5 bases removed from V and 6 bases from J, the gap between germline ends came to 11 bases. CDR3 loop: CASSPDTVNEQFF. CDR3 coding DNA: TGTGCCAGCAGCCCTGACACGGTCAATGAGCAGTTCTTC.